This T cell receptor (beta chain) was profiled in a study of T cell responses to AZD1222 COVID-19 vaccine. Method: immunoSEQ multiplex PCR; TCRdb's copy keeps in-frame clones and lacks some. Of 150,000 to 200,000 clones detected, about 90% appear once; the ten largest clones hold around 1%. V lost 3 bases, J lost 4 bases, and 14 bases lay in between. Germline CDR1 is LGHDT and CDR2 is YNNKEL (reference sequence). The CDR3 contains 15 residues. The chain carries TRBV3-1 (or the pseudogene TRBV3-2) and TRBJ2-3, with D unclear. The sequence was collected from an adult who received the AZD1222 COVID-19 vaccine. This specimen consisted of peripheral blood, obtained 28 days after the second AZD1222 dose. CDR3 region: CASSHEWVGADTQYF. The CDR3 DNA reads as TGTGCCAGCAGCCACGAATGGGTTGGCGCAGATACGCAGTATTTT.